The TCR beta chain described here comes from a study of cytomegalovirus exposure and HLA in healthy donors. As for this clone: The target antigen is unknown.

PCR primers comprised 60 Vbeta and 13 Jbeta primers. Study processing details: As a later analysis found, there were 80 million to 90 million unique TCR beta chains, of which roughly 11 million were shared. Assay: immunoSEQ multiplex PCR; the TCRdb copy retains only in-frame clones and omits some. The V and J calls and clone size are taken from that table; D and trimming were inferred from the DNA. Of some 70,000 clones in the sample, roughly 74% are singletons; the top ten hold roughly 8.2%. Study observations and caveats: V segments that were indistinguishable, TRBV6-2 and TRBV6-3 among them, were omitted from analysis. Reports showed the classifier diagnosing cytomegalovirus status with high specificity and sensitivity.

Unmatched junction bases numbered 11, after V lost 0 bases and J lost 8 bases. This CDR3 contains 17 residues. Germline CDR1 and CDR2: SGHDN and FVKESK. The chain carries TRBV14 and TRBJ2-1, with 9 nucleotides matching TRBD2. This TCR derives from a man aged 18 to 35 in good health and CMV-seropositive. Sample: PBMCs. CDR3 amino acids: CASSQDIAAGGHDEQFF. CDR3 sequence (DNA): TGTGCCAGCAGCCAAGACATCGCGGCGGGAGGGCATGATGAGCAGTTCTTC. The full variable domain, in which reference TRBV14 and TRBJ2-1 provide the parts outside the CDR3, is EAGVTQFPSHSVIEKGQTVTLRCDPISGHDNLYWYRRVMGKEIKFLLHFVKESKQDESGMPNNRFLAERTGGTYSTLKVQPAELEDSGVYFCASSQDIAAGGHDEQFFGPGTRLTVL.